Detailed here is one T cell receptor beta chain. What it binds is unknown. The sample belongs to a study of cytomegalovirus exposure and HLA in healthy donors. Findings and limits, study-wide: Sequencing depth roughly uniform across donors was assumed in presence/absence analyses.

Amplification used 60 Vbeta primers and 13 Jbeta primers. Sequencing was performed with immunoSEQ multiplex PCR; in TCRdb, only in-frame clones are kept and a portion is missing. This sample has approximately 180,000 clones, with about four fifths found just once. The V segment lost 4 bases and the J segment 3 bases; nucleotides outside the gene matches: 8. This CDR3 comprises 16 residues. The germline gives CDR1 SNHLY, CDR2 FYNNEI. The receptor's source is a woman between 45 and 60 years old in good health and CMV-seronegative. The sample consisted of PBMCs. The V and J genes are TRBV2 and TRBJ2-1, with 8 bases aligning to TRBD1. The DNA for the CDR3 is TGTGCCAGCAGTGTCTCCGGGACAGGCCGCTACAATGAGCAGTTCTTC. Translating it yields CASSVSGTGRYNEQFF.